This is a list of T cell receptor beta chains from one sample in a study of post-analysis software for immune sequencing data. TCRdb redid the calling of the PCR reads with MiXCR, one entry per CDR3 protein. The repertoire includes fewer than 600,000 distinct CDR3 sequences, approximately 46% of them detected once, and about 12% sits in the top ten. Sequencing used blood. These receptors all come from a girl between 10 and 17 years old with multiple sclerosis. Each CDR3 is given with its conserved first and last residue. A D gene is named only where the DNA matches it firmly. Not every row has a clone size; where given, it reads once, few, many or a size class.

clone_size j_call d_call v_call cdr3_aa cdr3_nt
- TRBJ2-4 - TRBV29-1 CSVEVRWVAKNIQYF TGCAGCGTTGAGGTCCGGTGGGTAGCCAAAAACATTCAGTACTTC
- TRBJ1-1 - TRBV7-3 CASSPREGMNTEAFF TGTGCCAGCAGCCCCCGGGAAGGAATGAACACTGAAGCTTTCTTT
few TRBJ1-2 - TRBV12-3/TRBV12-4 CASSSKQQIANYGYTF TGTGCCAGCAGTTCTAAACAACAGATAGCTAACTATGGCTACACCTTC
- TRBJ1-2 - TRBV7-6 CASSLALRIYGYTF TGTGCCAGCAGCTTAGCTCTCAGAATCTATGGCTACACCTTC
- TRBJ2-7 - TRBV27 CASSLSIYYEQYF TGTGCCAGCAGTTTATCGATTTACTACGAGCAGTACTTC
- TRBJ1-1 - TRBV28 CAGRSGTDSPEAFF TGTGCCGGCAGGTCCGGGACTGATAGCCCTGAAGCTTTCTTT
- TRBJ1-1 - TRBV20-1 CSARDPRDPKFGTEAFF TGCAGTGCTAGGGATCCCAGGGACCCAAAGTTCGGGACTGAAGCTTTCTTT
- TRBJ1-2 - TRBV6-6 CASSCTETAGYGYTF TGTGCCAGCAGTTGCACGGAGACCGCGGGTTATGGCTACACCTTC
few TRBJ2-7 - TRBV5-1 CASSPRSSDYEQYF TGCGCCAGCAGTCCCAGGTCTAGCGACTACGAGCAGTACTTC
- TRBJ2-7 - TRBV5-1 CASSSAGPSQDEQYF TGCGCCAGCAGCTCCGCCGGACCCTCCCAGGACGAGCAGTACTTC
- TRBJ2-5 - TRBV20-1 CSARFTGVTETQYF TGCAGTGCTAGGTTCACCGGAGTAACGGAGACCCAGTACTTC
- TRBJ1-5 TRBD1 TRBV20-1 CSAVTGVNQPQHF TGCAGTGCTGTTACAGGGGTCAATCAGCCCCAGCATTTT
- TRBJ1-2 TRBD1 TRBV27 CASSYSRQGGYTF TGTGCCAGCAGTTACTCACGACAGGGTGGCTACACCTTC
once TRBJ2-5 - TRBV5-1 CASSLDAAQETQYF TGCGCCAGCAGCTTGGATGCGGCCCAAGAGACCCAGTACTTC
few TRBJ1-5 - TRBV28 CASSPIGGGPNQPQHF TGTGCCAGCAGTCCCATAGGAGGAGGGCCTAATCAGCCCCAGCATTTT
few TRBJ1-2 TRBD1 TRBV19 CASKDRAIGYGYTF TGTGCCAGTAAAGACAGGGCGATTGGCTATGGCTACACCTTC
- TRBJ2-5 - TRBV3-1 CASSPAPETQYF TGTGCCAGCAGCCCCGCCCCAGAGACCCAGTACTTC
- TRBJ2-3 - TRBV29-1 CSGGEPYTDTQYF TGCAGTGGGGGAGAGCCCTACACAGATACGCAGTATTTT
few TRBJ2-3 - TRBV7-3 CASSPLGESGTDTQYF TGTGCCAGCAGCCCTTTAGGGGAATCGGGCACAGATACGCAGTATTTT
- TRBJ1-2 - TRBV15 CATSRDTVYGYTF TGTGCCACCAGCAGAGATACGGTCTATGGCTACACCTTC
few TRBJ2-3 TRBD2 TRBV12-3/TRBV12-4 CASSFRTSGLGTDAQYF TGTGCCAGCAGTTTTAGGACTAGCGGGTTAGGCACAGATGCGCAGTATTTT
few TRBJ2-4 - TRBV7-9 CASSLGAFRGLAKNIQYF TGTGCCAGCAGCTTAGGGGCCTTCAGGGGACTAGCCAAAAACATTCAGTACTTC
few TRBJ2-1 TRBD1 TRBV7-2 CARTGSLYNERFF TGTGCCAGGACAGGGTCCCTCTACAATGAGCGGTTCTTC
few TRBJ2-7 TRBD2 TRBV12-3/TRBV12-4 CASSPRTSARYEQYF TGTGCCAGCAGTCCGAGGACTAGCGCCAGGTACGAGCAGTACTTC
- TRBJ2-1 TRBD2 TRBV7-9 CASSLGDGRAYNEQFF TGTGCCAGCAGCTTAGGAGACGGGAGGGCCTACAATGAGCAGTTCTTC